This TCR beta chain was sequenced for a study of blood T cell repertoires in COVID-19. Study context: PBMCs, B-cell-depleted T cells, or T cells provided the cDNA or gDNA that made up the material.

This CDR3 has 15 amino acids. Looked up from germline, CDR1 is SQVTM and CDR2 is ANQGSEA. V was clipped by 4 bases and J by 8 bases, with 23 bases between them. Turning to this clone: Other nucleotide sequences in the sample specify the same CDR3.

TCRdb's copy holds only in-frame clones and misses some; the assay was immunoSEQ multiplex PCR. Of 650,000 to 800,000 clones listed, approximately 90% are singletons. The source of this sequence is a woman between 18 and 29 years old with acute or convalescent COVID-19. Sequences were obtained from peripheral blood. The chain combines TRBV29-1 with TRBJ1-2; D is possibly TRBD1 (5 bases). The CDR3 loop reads CSVGGPQTVGGGYTF. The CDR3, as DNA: TGCAGCGTTGGAGGCCCCCAGACAGTCGGGGGGGGCTACACCTTC. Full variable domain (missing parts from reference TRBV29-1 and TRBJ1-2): SAVISQKPSRDICQRGTSLTIQCQVDSQVTMMFWYRQQPGQSLTLIATANQGSEATYESGFVIDKFPISRPNLTFSTLTVSNMSPEDSSIYLCSVGGPQTVGGGYTFGSGTRLTVV.